This T cell receptor beta chain was identified during a study of tissue T cells after allogeneic stem cell transplantation (dated by TCRdb to between 2021 and 2023). Describing the broader study: The study profiled TCR beta repertoires in many tissues obtained from research autopsies of patients with and without GVHD, and also in mouse models of GVHD. The human arm was conducted as a prospective observational study, and neither blinding nor randomization was performed. The research as a whole found: The study did not establish which tissue TCRs were alloreactive or antigen-specific, and some clones may have been host cells that persisted. Within patients, how anatomically similar the tissues were was a key factor in shaping TCR repertoire composition, regardless of disease or transplant status. The patient cohort was small and varied clinically, and sampling depth was recognized as a limitation. In both patients and mice, only a limited portion of the TCR repertoire detected in tissues was captured by blood and spleen T cells. Only a few T cell clones appeared in more than one patient, yet motif-based clustering showed tissue-specific repertoire signatures that were shared between patients.

The library came from the immunoSEQ multiplex PCR assay. Adaptive Biotechnologies performed the TCRbeta CDR3 sequencing at survey depth and reported CDR3 sequences, V/J genes, productive frequency and template counts. TCR beta CDR3 regions were amplified from genomic DNA rather than RNA. The paper's data handling went like this. Jensen-Shannon divergence was used to quantify pairwise repertoire overlap between tissues, with a value of 1 indicating complete divergence and a value of 0 indicating identical repertoires. Based on pairwise JSD values, tissues were grouped by single-linkage agglomerative hierarchical clustering, and the results were shown as dendrograms. GLIPH2 was run on all patient samples with simulation_depth 1000, kmer_min_depth 3, cdr3_length_cutoff 8, keeping groups with more than two unique CDR3s. A standardized tissue-overlap score extrapolated Jaccard GLIPH-group overlap across patients to a standard repertoire size of 1000 clones. To look at how diversity was associated with clinical or experimental variables, linear mixed-effect models were used, with tissue treated as a fixed effect and individual treated as a random effect. TCRdb retrieved this table from immuneACCESS and kept in-frame rearrangements only. Not all clones are present; in checked studies, unresolved V genes account for under half, and no reason is known for the remainder. Clone size and V and J calls were adopted from that table, with D and trimming inferred from the DNA. The sample has about 48,000 clones on record, roughly 73% of them singletons. The ten largest make up 0.5% to 0.6% of the sample.

For this chain, trimming is 4 bases at the V end and 6 bases at the J end, and the number of junction bases without a gene match is 3. Including cysteine and phenylalanine, the CDR3 has 13 amino acids. The 36 bases shown cover part of the CDR3, and their frame starts at base 1. Taken from the germline V gene (reference sequence), the CDR1 and CDR2 loops are FNHDT and SITEND. A word on this clone: The clone's antigen remains unknown. Mouse gene names and germline sequences are used here. The observed sequence ends 1 residue before the CDR3 terminus, with the missing tail filled in from the germline J gene.

Recombination joined TRBV19 with TRBJ1-5; the junction holds 8 bases that match TRBD1. Material: sorted cells pooled from one or two spleens. The clonotype was recovered from a pool of C57BL/6 mice in good health. CDR3 sequence: CASSHGQGQAPLF. CDR3 DNA (partial): TGTGCCAGCAGTCACGGACAGGGCCAGGCTCCGCTT.